Presented here are 4 T cell receptor beta chains from one specimen sequenced in a study of T cells in Graves' hyperthyroidism and ophthalmopathy. RNA transcripts yielded amplified TCR beta CDR3 regions. The TCR CDR3 was amplified in a first-round RT-PCR using the HTBI primer set. TCRdb ran MiXCR on the multiplex PCR reads and lists one entry per CDR3 protein. The data show almost 500,000 distinct CDR3 sequences, about 20% seen once. Sequenced sample: blood. The source is a woman aged 65 to 85 with Graves' ophthalmopathy.

This clonotype was observed many times. The chain uses TRBV7-9 and TRBJ2-5; D gene unclear. Trimming took 4 bases from V and 5 from J, leaving 11 bases between them. CDR1 is SEHNR and CDR2 is FQNEAQ in the germline V gene (reference sequence). CDR3 size: 13 residues. The CDR3 spells CASSSSWWETQYF. The CDR3 DNA reads TGTGCCAGCAGCTCCAGTTGGTGGGAGACCCAGTACTTC. Complete variable domain (other parts from reference TRBV7-9 and TRBJ2-5): DTGVSQNPRHKITKRGQNVTFRCDPISEHNRLYWYRQTLGQGPEFLTYFQNEAQLEKSRLLSDRFSAERPKGSFSTLEIQRTEQGDSAMYLCASSSSWWETQYFGPGTRLLVL.

The J gene is TRBJ2-1, the V gene TRBV6-1; no clear D. V was clipped by 1 base and J by 7 bases, with 8 bases between them. The V gene's germline CDR1 is MNHNS and CDR2 SASEGT. The CDR3 contains 13 residues. The CDR3 DNA reads as TGTGCCAGCAGTGAAGGACTGGGGAATGAGCAGTTCTTC. This translates into CASSEGLGNEQFF.

The V and J genes are TRBV19 and TRBJ1-5; the D is unclear. The CDR3 has 14 amino acids. Germline CDR1 LNHDA, CDR2 SQIVND (reference sequence). Trimming shortened V by 0 bases and J by 4 bases, and 7 bases separated the two germline ends. The CDR3 reads CASSIETQNQPQHF. The DNA of the CDR3 is TGTGCCAGTAGTATAGAAACTCAGAATCAGCCCCAGCATTTT.

This clonotype was seen a single time. Germline is not matched at one junction end, which may reflect a read error. This sequence joins TRBV24-1 and TRBJ2-5, with D possibly matching TRBD1 (8 bases). CDR1 KGHDR and CDR2 SFDVKD come from the germline V gene. CDR3 length: 16 residues. The CDR3 coding sequence is TGTGCCACCAGTGATGGTGGACAGGGAGGGCAAGAGACCCGGTACTTC. It translates to CATSDGGQGGQETRYF.